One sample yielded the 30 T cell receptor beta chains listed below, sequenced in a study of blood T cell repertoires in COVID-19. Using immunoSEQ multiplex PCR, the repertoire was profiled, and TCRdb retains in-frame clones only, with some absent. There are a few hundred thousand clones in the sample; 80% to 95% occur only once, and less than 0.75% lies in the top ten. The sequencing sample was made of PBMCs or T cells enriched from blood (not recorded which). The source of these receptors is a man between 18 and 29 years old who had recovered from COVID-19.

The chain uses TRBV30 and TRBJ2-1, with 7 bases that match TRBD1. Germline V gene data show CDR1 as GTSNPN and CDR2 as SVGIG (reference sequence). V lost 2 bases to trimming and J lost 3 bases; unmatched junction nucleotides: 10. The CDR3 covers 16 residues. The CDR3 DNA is TGTGCCTGGAGTTATAACAGGGGAATCTACTACAATGAGCAGTTCTTC. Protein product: CAWSYNRGIYYNEQFF. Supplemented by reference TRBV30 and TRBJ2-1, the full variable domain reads SQTIHQWPATLVQPVGSPLSLECTVEGTSNPNLYWYRQAAGRGLQLLFYSVGIGQISSEVPQNLSASRPQDRQFILSSKKLLLSDSGFYLCAWSYNRGIYYNEQFFGPGTRLTVL.

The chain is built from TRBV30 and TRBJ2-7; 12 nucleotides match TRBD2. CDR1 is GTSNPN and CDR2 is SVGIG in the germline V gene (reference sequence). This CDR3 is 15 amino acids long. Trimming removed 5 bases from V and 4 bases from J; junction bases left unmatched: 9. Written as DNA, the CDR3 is TGTGCCTGGGTCCCCGGGCTAGCGGGAGGGTACGAGCAGTACTTC. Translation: CAWVPGLAGGYEQYF. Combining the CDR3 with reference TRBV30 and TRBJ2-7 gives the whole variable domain SQTIHQWPATLVQPVGSPLSLECTVEGTSNPNLYWYRQAAGRGLQLLFYSVGIGQISSEVPQNLSASRPQDRQFILSSKKLLLSDSGFYLCAWVPGLAGGYEQYFGPGTRLTVT.

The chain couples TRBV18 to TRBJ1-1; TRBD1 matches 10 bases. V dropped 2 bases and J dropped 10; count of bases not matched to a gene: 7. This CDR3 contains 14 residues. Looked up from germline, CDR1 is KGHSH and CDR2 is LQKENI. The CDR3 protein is CASSPDRDRGRAFF. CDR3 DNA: TGTGCCAGCTCACCAGACCGGGACAGGGGCCGAGCTTTCTTT.

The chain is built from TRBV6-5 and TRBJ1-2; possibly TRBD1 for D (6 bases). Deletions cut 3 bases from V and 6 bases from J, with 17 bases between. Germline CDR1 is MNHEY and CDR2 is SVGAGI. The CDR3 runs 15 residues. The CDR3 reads CASSYGQGPVHGYTF. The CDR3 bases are TGTGCCAGCAGTTATGGTCAGGGGCCTGTACATGGCTACACCTTC.

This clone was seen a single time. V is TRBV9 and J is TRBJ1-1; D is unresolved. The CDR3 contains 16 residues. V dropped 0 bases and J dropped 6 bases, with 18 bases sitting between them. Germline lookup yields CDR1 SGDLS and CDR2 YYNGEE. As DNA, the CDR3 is TGTGCCAGCAGCGTAGTGGAGGCCACAGACGGCGCTGAAGCTTTCTTT. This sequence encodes CASSVVEATDGAEAFF.

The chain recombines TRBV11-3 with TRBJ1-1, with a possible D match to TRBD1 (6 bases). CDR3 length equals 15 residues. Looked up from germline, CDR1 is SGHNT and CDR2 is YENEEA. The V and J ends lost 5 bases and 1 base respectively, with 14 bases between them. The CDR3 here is CASSPRVQGNTEAFF. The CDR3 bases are TGTGCCAGCAGCCCTCGGGTACAGGGGAACACTGAAGCTTTCTTT.

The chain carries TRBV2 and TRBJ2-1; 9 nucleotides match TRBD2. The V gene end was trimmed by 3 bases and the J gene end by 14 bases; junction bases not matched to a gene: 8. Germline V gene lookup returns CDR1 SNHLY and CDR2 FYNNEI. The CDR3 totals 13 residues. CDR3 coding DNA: TGTGCCAGCAGTGACTGGCGGGAGGGGGATAAGTTCTTC. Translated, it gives CASSDWREGDKFF.

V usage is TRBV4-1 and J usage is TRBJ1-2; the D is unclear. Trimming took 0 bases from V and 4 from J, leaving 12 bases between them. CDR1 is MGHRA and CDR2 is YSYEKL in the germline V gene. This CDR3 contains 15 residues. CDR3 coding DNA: TGCGCCAGCAGCCAAGACGTATCCCCAGGCTATGGCTACACCTTC. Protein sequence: CASSQDVSPGYGYTF.

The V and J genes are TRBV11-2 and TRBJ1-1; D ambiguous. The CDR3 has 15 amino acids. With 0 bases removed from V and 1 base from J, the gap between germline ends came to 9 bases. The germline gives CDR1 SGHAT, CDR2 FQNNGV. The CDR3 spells CASSLDPPGNTEAFF. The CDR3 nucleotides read TGTGCCAGCAGCTTAGATCCTCCAGGGAACACTGAAGCTTTCTTT.

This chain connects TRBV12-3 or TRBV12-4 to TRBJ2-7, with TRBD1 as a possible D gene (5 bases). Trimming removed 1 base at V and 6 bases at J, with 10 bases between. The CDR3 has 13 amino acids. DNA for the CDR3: TGTGCCAGCAGTTTAGGGGGCTCGGGCGAGCAGTACTTC. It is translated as CASSLGGSGEQYF.

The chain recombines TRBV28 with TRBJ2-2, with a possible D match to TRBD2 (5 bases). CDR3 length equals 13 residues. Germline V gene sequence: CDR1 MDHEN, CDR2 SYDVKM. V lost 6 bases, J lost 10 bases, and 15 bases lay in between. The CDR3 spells CASRGSGEAELFF. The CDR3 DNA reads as TGTGCCAGCAGAGGGAGCGGAGAGGCGGAGCTGTTTTTT. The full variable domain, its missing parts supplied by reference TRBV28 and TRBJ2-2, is DVKVTQSSRYLVKRTGEKVFLECVQDMDHENMFWYRQDPGLGLRLIYFSYDVKMKEKGDIPEGYSVSREKKERFSLILESASTNQTSMYLCASRGSGEAELFFGEGSRLTVL.

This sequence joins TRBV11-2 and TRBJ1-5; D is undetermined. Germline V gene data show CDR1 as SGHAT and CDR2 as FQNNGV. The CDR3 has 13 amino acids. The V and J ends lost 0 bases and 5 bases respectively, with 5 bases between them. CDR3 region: CASSLERDQPQHF. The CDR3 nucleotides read TGTGCCAGCAGCTTAGAGAGGGATCAGCCCCAGCATTTT.

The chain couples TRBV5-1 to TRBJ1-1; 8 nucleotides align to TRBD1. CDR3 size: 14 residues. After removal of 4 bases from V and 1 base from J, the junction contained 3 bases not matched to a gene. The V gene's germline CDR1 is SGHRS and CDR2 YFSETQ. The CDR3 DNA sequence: TGCGCCAGCAGCAGGACAGGGACGAACACTGAAGCTTTCTTT. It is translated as CASSRTGTNTEAFF. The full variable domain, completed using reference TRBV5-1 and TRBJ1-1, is KAGVTQTPRYLIKTRGQQVTLSCSPISGHRSVSWYQQTPGQGLQFLFEYFSETQRNKGNFPGRFSGRQFSNSRSEMNVSTLELGDSALYLCASSRTGTNTEAFFGQGTRLTVV.

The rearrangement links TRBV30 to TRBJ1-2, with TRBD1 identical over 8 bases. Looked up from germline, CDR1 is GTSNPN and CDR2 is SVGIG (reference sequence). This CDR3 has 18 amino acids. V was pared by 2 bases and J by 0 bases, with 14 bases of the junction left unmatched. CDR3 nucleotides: TGTGCCTGGAGTCTTCTTCTGGGACAGGCGGCTTCTAACTATGGCTACACCTTC. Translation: CAWSLLLGQAASNYGYTF.

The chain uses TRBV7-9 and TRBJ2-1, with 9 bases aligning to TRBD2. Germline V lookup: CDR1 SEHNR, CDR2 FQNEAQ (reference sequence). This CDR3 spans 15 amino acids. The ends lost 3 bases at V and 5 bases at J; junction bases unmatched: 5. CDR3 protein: CASSLLAGNDNEQFF. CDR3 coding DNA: TGTGCCAGCAGCTTGCTAGCGGGAAATGACAATGAGCAGTTCTTC. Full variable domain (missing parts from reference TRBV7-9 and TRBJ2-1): DTGVSQNPRHKITKRGQNVTFRCDPISEHNRLYWYRQTLGQGPEFLTYFQNEAQLEKSRLLSDRFSAERPKGSFSTLEIQRTEQGDSAMYLCASSLLAGNDNEQFFGPGTRLTVL.

CDR3 bases: TGTGCCAGCAGTTTGACCGGGACAGGCAGTGGAAACACCATATATTTT. Its protein is CASSLTGTGSGNTIYF. The rearrangement joins TRBV6-5 to TRBJ1-3; 8 nucleotides agree with TRBD1. The CDR3 covers 16 residues. V lost 4 bases to trimming and J lost 3 bases; unmatched junction nucleotides: 8. Germline V lookup: CDR1 MNHEY, CDR2 SVGAGI.

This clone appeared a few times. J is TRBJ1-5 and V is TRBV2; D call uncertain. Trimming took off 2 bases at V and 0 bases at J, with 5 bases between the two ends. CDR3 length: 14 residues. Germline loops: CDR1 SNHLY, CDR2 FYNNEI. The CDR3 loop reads CASSEQVSNQPQHF. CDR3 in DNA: TGTGCCAGCAGTGAACAGGTTAGCAATCAGCCCCAGCATTTT.

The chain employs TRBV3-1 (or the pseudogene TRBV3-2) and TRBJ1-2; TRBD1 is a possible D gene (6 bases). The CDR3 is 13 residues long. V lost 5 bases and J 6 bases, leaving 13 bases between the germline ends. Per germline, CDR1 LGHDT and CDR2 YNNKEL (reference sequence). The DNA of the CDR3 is TGTGCCAGCAGCTACAGGGATGGCGATGGCTACACCTTC. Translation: CASSYRDGDGYTF.

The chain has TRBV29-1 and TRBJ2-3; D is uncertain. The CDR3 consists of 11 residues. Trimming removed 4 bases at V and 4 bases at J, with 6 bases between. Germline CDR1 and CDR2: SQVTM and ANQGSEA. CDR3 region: CSVAVADTQYF. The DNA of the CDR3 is TGCAGCGTTGCGGTTGCAGATACGCAGTATTTT.

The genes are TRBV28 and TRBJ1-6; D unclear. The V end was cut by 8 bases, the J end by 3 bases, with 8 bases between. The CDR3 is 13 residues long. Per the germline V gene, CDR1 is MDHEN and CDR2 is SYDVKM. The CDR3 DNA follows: TGTGCCAGCGCGGAGAGCTATAATTCACCCCTCCACTTT. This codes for CASAESYNSPLHF.

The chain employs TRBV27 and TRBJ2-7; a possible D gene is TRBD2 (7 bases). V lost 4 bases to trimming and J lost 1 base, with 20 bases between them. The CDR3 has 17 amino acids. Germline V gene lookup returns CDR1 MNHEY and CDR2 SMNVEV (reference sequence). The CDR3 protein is CASSSGGWGRGSYEQYF. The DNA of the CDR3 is TGTGCCAGCAGTTCCGGAGGATGGGGGAGGGGGTCCTACGAGCAGTACTTC.

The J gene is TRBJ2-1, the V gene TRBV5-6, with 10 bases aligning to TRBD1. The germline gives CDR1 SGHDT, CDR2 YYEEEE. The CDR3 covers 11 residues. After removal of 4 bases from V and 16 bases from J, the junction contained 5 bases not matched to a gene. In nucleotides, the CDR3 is TGTGCCAGCAGCCTGGGGACAGGGGCTTTCTTC. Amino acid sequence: CASSLGTGAFF.

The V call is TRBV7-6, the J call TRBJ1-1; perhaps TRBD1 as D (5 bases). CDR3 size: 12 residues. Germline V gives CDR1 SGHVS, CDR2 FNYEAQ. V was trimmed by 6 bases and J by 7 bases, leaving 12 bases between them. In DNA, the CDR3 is TGTGCCAGCAGTGCGGGGGGGGATGAAGCTTTCTTT. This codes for CASSAGGDEAFF.

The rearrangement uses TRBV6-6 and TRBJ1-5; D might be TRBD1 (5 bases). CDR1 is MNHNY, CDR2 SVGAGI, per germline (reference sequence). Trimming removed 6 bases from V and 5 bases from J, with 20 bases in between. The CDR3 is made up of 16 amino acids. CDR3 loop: CASRRSASGGDQPQHF. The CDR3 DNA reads TGTGCCAGCAGACGATCTGCTTCCGGGGGGGATCAGCCCCAGCATTTT.

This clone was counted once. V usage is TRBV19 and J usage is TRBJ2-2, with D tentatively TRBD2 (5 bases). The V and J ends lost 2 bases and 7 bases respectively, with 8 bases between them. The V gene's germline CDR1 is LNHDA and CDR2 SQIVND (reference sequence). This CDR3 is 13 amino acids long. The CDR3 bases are TGTGCCAGTAGTATACGGGGTGGCGGGGAGCTGTTTTTT. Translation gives CASSIRGGGELFF.

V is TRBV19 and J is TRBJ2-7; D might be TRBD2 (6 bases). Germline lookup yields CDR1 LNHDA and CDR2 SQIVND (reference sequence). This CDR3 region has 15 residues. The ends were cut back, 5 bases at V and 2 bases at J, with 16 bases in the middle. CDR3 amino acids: CASSGFSGPPYEQYF. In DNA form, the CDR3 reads TGTGCCAGTAGTGGGTTTAGCGGCCCACCCTACGAGCAGTACTTC.

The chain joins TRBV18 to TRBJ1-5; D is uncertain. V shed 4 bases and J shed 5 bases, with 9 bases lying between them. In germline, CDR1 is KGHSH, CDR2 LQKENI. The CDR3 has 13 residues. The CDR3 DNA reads TGTGCCAGCTCACACCGGGAGGATCAGCCCCAGCATTTT. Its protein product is CASSHREDQPQHF.

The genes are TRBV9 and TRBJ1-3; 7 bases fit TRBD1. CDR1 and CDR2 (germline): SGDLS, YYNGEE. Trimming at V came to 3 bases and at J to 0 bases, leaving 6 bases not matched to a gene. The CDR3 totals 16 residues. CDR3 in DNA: TGTGCCAGCAGCGCCTCAGGACAGGCCTCTGGAAACACCATATATTTT. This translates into CASSASGQASGNTIYF.

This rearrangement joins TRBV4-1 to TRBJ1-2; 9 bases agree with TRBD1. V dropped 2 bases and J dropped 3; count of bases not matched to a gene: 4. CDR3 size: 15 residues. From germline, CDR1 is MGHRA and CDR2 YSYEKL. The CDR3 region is CASSQSGQGDYGYTF. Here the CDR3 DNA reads TGCGCCAGCAGCCAATCGGGACAGGGCGACTATGGCTACACCTTC.

CDR3 DNA: TGCGCCAGCAGCCCTGACAGGGGTAATGAAAAACTGTTTTTT. This encodes CASSPDRGNEKLFF. The chain is built from TRBV5-1 and TRBJ1-4, with 8 positions matching TRBD1. This CDR3 spans 14 amino acids. J lost 4 bases, V lost 4 bases, and 3 bases had no gene match. Germline CDR1 and CDR2: SGHRS and YFSETQ.